This T cell receptor beta chain is from a study of shared clonotypes between healthy human individuals (dated by TCRdb to 2020 to 2022). About the investigation overall: Three men and a couple of women, aged 18 to 49 years, made up the cohort. For each donor, CD4 naive and CD4 memory were each given three plates, CD8 naive was given two plates, and CD8 memory was given one plate. Libraries were prepared and TCR repertoires were sequenced by different laboratories using diverse techniques, in order to increase sequencing depth and limit assay-specific biases. Per donor, leukapheresis produced somewhere between about 0.85 and 9.5 billion PBMCs. To estimate repertoire size and how much clonotype sharing occurs between individuals, the study deeply sequenced the blood TCR repertoires of about five healthy adults. Broad study findings and their caveats: Only blood was sampled, and tissue TCR repertoires likely differ from those in blood. Incomplete sequencing was indicated by rarefaction of sorted-subset datasets, despite the large sequencing depth. Estimated clonotype richness was generally larger for naive than for memory subsets. Pairwise subsampling led to the expectation that sequencing depth would affect the degree of clonotype sharing among donors. The genetic and exposure-history diversity represented was limited by the small number of donors. Clonotypes shared by all four sorted-subset donors showed higher generation probabilities than non-shared clonotypes. Sharing across several donors was observed for around 5% of naive CD4, over 3% of naive CD8, 2% to 2.5% of memory CD4, and around 0.4% of memory CD8 clonotypes.

CD8 naive samples were CD45RO-negative cells positively selected for CCR7, giving a CD45RA+CCR7+ population that excluded TemRA cells. Healthy HIV-negative adults with no recently reported acute infections or vaccinations were included as donors. All donors were Caucasian adults living in Nashville, Tennessee, USA. Blood was collected by leukapheresis, and PBMCs were isolated by Ficoll-Histopaque density gradient centrifugation and then cryopreserved in liquid nitrogen vapor phase. Analytical flow cytometry was used to check the purity and quantity of each magnetically sorted T cell population. Genomic DNA was isolated from each sorted fraction and quantified by UV absorbance on a Nanodrop 2000c. Using the deep immunoSEQ assay, TCR CDR3 regions were amplified from genomic DNA by multiplex PCR. For each cell subset, the extracted genomic DNA was distributed evenly across all wells of several immunoSEQ 96-well plates, and each plate served as one replicate. Each replicate PCR for sorted subsets received approximately 200 ng genomic DNA, equal to around 32,000 T cell genomes. Purified libraries were measured with a Qubit 3.0 fluorometer, size-checked on a Bioanalyzer 2100, and measured again with the KAPA Library Quantification kit. Every immunoSEQ 96-well plate was sequenced on a separate single-read 150-cycle Illumina NextSeq 550 flow cell. As for how the authors treated the data: The immunoSEQ output contained only junctional sequences without quality scores, so filtering could not match that applied to full-length reads. Sequences were annotated with PyIR, a Python wrapper for IgBLAST v1.9, using IMGT germline references to assign V/J genes and CDR3. Reads with weak V/J assignments (E-value above 1e-6), missing CDR3, stop codons, out-of-frame junctions, or ambiguous translated residues were removed. V3J clonotypes were defined as sequences sharing an identical inferred V gene, J gene, and CDR3 amino acid sequence. Percentage overlap between repertoires was computed as shared unique clonotypes divided by the size of the smaller repertoire. Repertoire richness was assessed with RTK rarefaction, the Chao1 estimator, and Recon v2.1 estimates of unobserved clonotypes. For all TCRbeta clonotypes obtained by the gDNA method from a few donors, generation probabilities were computed with OLGA. The immuneACCESS repertoire file appears here via TCRdb, limited to in-frame rearrangements. These files lack a portion of the clones; in checked studies, under half of the deficit traces to unresolved V genes, and the cause of the others is not known. That table is the source of V, J and clone size, and D and trimming were worked out from the DNA. The sample table lists about 2 million clones, approximately 95% of them with a count of one. The ten largest account for approximately 1% of the sample.

CDR1 SGHAT and CDR2 FQNNGV were looked up in the germline V gene. Including the terminal cysteine and phenylalanine, the CDR3 comprises 14 residues. This entry keeps only the CDR3 DNA: 42 bases, framed from base 1. Trimming costs V 0 bases and J 7 bases, and their ends lie 10 bases apart. As regards this clone: The specificity of this receptor is unknown. There are no base qualities to consult, and no much larger clone falls within one base.

The receptor comes from a man between 18 and 35 years old in good health. The sequence links TRBV11-2 to TRBJ2-4; the D segment might be TRBD1 or TRBD2, since each matches 6 bases. Sequenced: naive CD8+ T cells sorted from blood. Sample cell subset or site, as interpreted from the label and publication: CD45RA+CCR7+. The sequence in DNA is TGTGCCAGCAGCTTAGATTCGGGGGCGAACATTCAGTACTTC. It encodes CASSLDSGANIQYF.